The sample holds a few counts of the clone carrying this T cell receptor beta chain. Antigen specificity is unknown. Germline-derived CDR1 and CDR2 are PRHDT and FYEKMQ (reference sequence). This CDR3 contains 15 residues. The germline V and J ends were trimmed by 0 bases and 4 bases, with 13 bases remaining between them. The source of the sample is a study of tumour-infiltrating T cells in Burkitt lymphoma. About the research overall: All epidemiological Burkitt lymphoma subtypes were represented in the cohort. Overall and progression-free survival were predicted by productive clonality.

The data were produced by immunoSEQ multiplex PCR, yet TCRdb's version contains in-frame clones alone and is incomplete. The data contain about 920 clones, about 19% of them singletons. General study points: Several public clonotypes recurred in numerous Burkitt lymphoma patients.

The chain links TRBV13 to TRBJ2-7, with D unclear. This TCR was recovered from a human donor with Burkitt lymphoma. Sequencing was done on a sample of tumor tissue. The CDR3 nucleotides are TGTGCCAGCAGCTTAGGCCTGGGAACAGTGTACGAGCAGTACTTC. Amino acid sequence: CASSLGLGTVYEQYF.